This T cell receptor beta chain was identified during a study of blood T cell repertoires in COVID-19. Assay used: immunoSEQ multiplex PCR; TCRdb lists only in-frame clones, some missing. This sample carries about 400,000 clones, around 87% of them seen once, and the ten largest clones take more than 1.5%. This study enrolled people aged 18 to 89 from about two dozen US geographic areas. Germline trimming cut 0 bases from V and 5 bases from J; bases unmatched to any gene: 5. This CDR3 comprises 15 residues. Looked up from germline, CDR1 is SGHRS and CDR2 is YFSETQ. The V call is TRBV5-1, the J call TRBJ1-2; 9 nucleotides match TRBD1. The sequence was collected from a man in his forties in a cohort exposed to, infected with or recovered from COVID-19 (not recorded which). The sequenced sample consisted of PBMCs or T cells enriched from blood (not recorded which). The CDR3 region is CASSLEVTGGYGYTF. The CDR3 DNA reads TGCGCCAGCAGCTTGGAGGTGACAGGGGGGTATGGCTACACCTTC.